This T cell receptor beta chain originates from a study of T-cell memory formation after mild COVID-19. Study background: Clusters were largely donor specific.

The sample holds a few counts of this clonotype. Antigen unknown. Points from the study as a whole: Contracting clones from day 15 to 85 showed balanced CD4/CD8; later expanders favored CD4+.

The V gene's germline CDR1 is SGHTA and CDR2 FQGNSA. The CDR3 contains 16 residues. Trimming took off 5 bases at V and 7 bases at J, with 18 bases between the two ends. Sample barcodes and UMIs were carried by the TCR alpha and TCR beta cDNA libraries that 5'RACE generated with constant-segment primers. A single record per CDR3 protein comes from TCRdb applying MiXCR to the 5' RACE reads. The sample comprises 150,000 to 200,000 distinct CDR3 sequences, about 18% of which are singletons, and about 4% rests with the top ten. Sequencing was done on a sample of PBMCs or a T cell subset sorted from them (not recorded which). This sequence was found in a man aged 18 to 29 who had mild COVID-19 (a few samples of this study predate the infection). Cell type and time point are not known. V and J are TRBV7-2 and TRBJ1-6; D call uncertain. CDR3 sequence (DNA): TGTGCCAGCAGCCCATCATCTGGGCAGAGGAATTCACCCCTCCACTTT. Its translation is CASSPSSGQRNSPLHF.